This TCR beta chain was recorded in a study of blood T cell repertoires in COVID-19. Study at large: Italy, Spain and the United States were the sources of the convalescent and acute COVID-19 samples. In each case, the material was cDNA or gDNA derived from T cells, B-cell-depleted T cells, or PBMCs.

Germline assignment: CDR1 KGHSH and CDR2 LQKENI. The CDR3 sequence is 14 residues long. Trimming stripped 4 bases from V and 5 bases from J, with 12 bases between. In the source study's methods: Amplification from reference gene primers served as the basis for estimated nucleated cell counts. Sequencing used immunoSEQ multiplex PCR; TCRdb keeps in-frame clones, though not all of them. V, J and clone size were drawn from that table, and D and trimming were deduced from the DNA. The top ten hold 2.5% to 3.5% of the sample, which has roughly 150,000 clones, roughly 90% seen once. The chain employs TRBV18 and TRBJ1-5, with D tentatively TRBD1 (6 bases). Input material: peripheral blood. The sequence derives from a man in his 60s with acute or convalescent COVID-19. This CDR3 is CASSLRGLDQPQHF. In DNA form, the CDR3 reads TGTGCCAGCTCACTAAGGGGGTTGGATCAGCCCCAGCATTTT.